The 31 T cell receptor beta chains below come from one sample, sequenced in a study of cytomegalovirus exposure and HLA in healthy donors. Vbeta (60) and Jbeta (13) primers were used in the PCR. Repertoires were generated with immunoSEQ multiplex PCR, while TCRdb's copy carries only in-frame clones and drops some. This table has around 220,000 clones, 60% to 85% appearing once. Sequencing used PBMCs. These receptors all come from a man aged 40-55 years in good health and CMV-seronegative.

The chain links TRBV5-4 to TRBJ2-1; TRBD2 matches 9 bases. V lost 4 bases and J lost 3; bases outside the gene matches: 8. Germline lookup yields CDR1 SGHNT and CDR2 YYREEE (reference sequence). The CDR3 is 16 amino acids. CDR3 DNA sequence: TGTGCCAGCAGCCGGGGATTAGCGGGAGTCTACAATGAGCAGTTCTTC. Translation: CASSRGLAGVYNEQFF.

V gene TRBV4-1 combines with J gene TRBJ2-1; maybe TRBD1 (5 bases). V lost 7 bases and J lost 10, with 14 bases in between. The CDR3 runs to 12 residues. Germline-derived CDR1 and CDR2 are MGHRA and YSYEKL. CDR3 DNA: TGCGCCAGCATGGGGCAGAGCACAGAGCAGTTCTTC. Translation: CASMGQSTEQFF.

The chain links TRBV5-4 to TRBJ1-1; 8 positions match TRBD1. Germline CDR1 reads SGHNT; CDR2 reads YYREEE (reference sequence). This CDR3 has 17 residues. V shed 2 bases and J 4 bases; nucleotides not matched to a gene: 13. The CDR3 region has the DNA TGTGCCAGCAGCTTCGTGAGGACAGGGTCTTTTCTCACTGAAGCTTTCTTT. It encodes CASSFVRTGSFLTEAFF. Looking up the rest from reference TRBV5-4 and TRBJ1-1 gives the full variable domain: ETGVTQSPTHLIKTRGQQVTLRCSSQSGHNTVSWYQQALGQGPQFIFQYYREEENGRGNFPPRFSGLQFPNYSSELNVNALELDDSALYLCASSFVRTGSFLTEAFFGQGTRLTVV.

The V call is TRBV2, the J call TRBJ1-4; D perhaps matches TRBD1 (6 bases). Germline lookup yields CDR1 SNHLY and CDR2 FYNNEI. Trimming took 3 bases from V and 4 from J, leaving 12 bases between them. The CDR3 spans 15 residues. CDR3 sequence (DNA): TGTGCCAGCAGTGAGTTACGACAGGTTAATGAAAAACTGTTTTTT. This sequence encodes CASSELRQVNEKLFF. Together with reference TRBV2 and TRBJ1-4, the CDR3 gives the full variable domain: EPEVTQTPSHQVTQMGQEVILRCVPISNHLYFYWYRQILGQKVEFLVSFYNNEISEKSEIFDDQFSVERPDGSNFTLKIRSTKLEDSAMYFCASSELRQVNEKLFFGSGTQLSVL.

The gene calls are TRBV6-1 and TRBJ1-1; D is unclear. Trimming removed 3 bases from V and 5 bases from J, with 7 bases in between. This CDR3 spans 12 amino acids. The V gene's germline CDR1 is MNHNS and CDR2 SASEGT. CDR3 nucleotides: TGTGCCAGCAGTGAGAGAGGTACTGAAGCTTTCTTT. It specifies CASSERGTEAFF.

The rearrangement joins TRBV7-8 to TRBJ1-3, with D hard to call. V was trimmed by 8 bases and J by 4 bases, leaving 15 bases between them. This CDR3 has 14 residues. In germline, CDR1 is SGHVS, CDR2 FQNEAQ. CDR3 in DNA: TGTGCCAGCGGCCGGGTCCGAGAGGGAAACACCATATATTTT. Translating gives CASGRVREGNTIYF.

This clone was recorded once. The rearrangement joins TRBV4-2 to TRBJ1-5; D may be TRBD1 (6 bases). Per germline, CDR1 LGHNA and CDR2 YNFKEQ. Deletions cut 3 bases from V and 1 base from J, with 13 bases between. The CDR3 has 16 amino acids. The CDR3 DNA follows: TGTGCCAGCAGCCAGGGAGGGGGTGGGAGCAATCAGCCCCAGCATTTT. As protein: CASSQGGGGSNQPQHF.

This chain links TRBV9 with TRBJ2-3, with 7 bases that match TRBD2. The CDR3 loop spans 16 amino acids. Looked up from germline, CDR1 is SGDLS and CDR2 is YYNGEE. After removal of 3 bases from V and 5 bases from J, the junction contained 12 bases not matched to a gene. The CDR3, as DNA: TGTGCCAGCAGCGGGCAGTCAGCGGGAAACCGAGATACGCAGTATTTT. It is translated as CASSGQSAGNRDTQYF.

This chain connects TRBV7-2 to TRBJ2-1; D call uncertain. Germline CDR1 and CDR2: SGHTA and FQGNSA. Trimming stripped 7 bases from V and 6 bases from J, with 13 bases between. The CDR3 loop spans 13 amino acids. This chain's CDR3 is CASNWLPGNEQFF. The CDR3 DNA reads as TGTGCCAGCAATTGGCTCCCAGGCAATGAGCAGTTCTTC. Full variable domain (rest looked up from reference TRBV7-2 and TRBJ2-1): GAGVSQSPSNKVTEKGKDVELRCDPISGHTALYWYRQSLGQGLEFLIYFQGNSAPDKSGLPSDRFSAERTGGSVSTLTIQRTQQEDSAVYLCASNWLPGNEQFFGPGTRLTVL.

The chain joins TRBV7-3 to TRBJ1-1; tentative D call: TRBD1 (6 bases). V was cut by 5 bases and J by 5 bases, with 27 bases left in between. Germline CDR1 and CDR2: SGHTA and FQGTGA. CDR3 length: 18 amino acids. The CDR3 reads CASSRLTKDSRWGTEAFF. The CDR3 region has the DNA TGTGCCAGCAGCCGTTTAACCAAGGACAGCCGATGGGGTACTGAAGCTTTCTTT.

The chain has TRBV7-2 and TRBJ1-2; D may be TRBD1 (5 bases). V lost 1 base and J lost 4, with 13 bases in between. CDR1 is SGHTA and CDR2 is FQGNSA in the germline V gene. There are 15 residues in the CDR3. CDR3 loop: CASSLDTKRGYGYTF. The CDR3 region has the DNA TGTGCCAGCAGCTTAGACACCAAAAGGGGCTATGGCTACACCTTC. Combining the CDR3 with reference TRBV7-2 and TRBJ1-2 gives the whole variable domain GAGVSQSPSNKVTEKGKDVELRCDPISGHTALYWYRQSLGQGLEFLIYFQGNSAPDKSGLPSDRFSAERTGGSVSTLTIQRTQQEDSAVYLCASSLDTKRGYGYTFGSGTRLTVV.

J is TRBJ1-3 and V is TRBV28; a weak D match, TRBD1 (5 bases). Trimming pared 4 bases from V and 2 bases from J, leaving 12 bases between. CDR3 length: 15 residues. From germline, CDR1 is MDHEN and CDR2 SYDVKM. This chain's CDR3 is CASSWGDLPGNTIYF. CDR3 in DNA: TGTGCCAGCAGTTGGGGGGACCTACCTGGAAACACCATATATTTT.

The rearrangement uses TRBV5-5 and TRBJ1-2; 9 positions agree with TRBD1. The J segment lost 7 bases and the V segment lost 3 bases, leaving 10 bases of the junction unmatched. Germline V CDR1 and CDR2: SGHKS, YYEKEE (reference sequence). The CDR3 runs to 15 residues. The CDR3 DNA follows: TGTGCCAGCAGCTCCGGGGGACAGGGAGTGGGTGGCTACACCTTC. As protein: CASSSGGQGVGGYTF.

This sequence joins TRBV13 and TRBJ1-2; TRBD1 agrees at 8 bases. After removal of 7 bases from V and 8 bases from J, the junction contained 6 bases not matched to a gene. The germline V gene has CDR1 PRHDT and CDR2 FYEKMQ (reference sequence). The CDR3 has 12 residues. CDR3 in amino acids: CASTMTGVGYTF. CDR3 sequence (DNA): TGTGCCAGCACCATGACAGGGGTCGGCTACACCTTC.

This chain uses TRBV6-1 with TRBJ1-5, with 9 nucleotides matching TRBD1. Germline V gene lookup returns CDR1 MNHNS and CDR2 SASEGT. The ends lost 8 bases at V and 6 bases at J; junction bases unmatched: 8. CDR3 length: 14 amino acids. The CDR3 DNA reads TGTGCCAGCGGGGGCCGGGACAGGGCTCAGCCCCAGCATTTT. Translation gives CASGGRDRAQPQHF.

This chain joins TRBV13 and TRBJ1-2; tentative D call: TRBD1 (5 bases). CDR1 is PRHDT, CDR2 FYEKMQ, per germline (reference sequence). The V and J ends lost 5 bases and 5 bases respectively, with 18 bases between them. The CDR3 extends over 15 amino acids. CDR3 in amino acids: CASSPQGRGLYGYTF. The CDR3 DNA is TGTGCCAGCAGCCCCCAGGGCCGGGGGTTATATGGCTACACCTTC.

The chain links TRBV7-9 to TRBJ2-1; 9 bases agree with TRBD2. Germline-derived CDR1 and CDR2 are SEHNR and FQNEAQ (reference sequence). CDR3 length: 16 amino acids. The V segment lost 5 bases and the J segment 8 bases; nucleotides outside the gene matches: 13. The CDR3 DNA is TGTGCCAGCAGCCCCCGAGGAGCGGGGGGCCGTCATGAGCAGTTCTTC. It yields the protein CASSPRGAGGRHEQFF.

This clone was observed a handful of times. Here the CDR3 reads CASSGLPLDRGDTQYF. In DNA form, the CDR3 reads TGTGCCAGCAGTGGCCTCCCCTTGGATAGGGGAGATACGCAGTATTTT. V gene TRBV2 combines with J gene TRBJ2-3; D may be TRBD1 (5 bases). The CDR3 is made up of 16 amino acids. CDR1 and CDR2 from the germline V gene are SNHLY and FYNNEI. V dropped 4 bases and J dropped 5 bases, with 19 bases sitting between them.

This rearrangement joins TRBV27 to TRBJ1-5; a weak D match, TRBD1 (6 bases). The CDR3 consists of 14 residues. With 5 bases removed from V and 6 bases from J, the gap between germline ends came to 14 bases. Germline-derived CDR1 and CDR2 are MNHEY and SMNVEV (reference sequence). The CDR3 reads CASSPSRGGQPQHF. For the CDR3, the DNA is TGTGCCAGCAGTCCAAGTAGGGGGGGTCAGCCCCAGCATTTT.

The CDR3 sequence is CASSSYTSTGANVLTF. DNA of the CDR3: TGTGCCAGCAGCTCTTACACCTCCACTGGGGCCAACGTCCTGACTTTC. This chain joins TRBV28 and TRBJ2-6; no clear D gene. V was pared by 6 bases and J by 2 bases, with 14 bases between. Germline CDR1 MDHEN, CDR2 SYDVKM. This CDR3 has 16 amino acids.

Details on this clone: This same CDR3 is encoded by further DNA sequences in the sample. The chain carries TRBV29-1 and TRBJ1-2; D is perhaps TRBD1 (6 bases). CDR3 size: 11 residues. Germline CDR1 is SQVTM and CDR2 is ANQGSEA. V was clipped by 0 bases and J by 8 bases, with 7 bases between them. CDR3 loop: CSVEDRGGYTF. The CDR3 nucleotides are TGCAGCGTTGAAGACAGGGGAGGCTACACCTTC.

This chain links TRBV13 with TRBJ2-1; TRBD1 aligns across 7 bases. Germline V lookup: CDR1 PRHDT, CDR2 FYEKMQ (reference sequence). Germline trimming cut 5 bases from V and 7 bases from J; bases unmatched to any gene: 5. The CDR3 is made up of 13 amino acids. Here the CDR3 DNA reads TGTGCCAGCAGCCCCGACAGGGATAATGAGCAGTTCTTC. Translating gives CASSPDRDNEQFF.

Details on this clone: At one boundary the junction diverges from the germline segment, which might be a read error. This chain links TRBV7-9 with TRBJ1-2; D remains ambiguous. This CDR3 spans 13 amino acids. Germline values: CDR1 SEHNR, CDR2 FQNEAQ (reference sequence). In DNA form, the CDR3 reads TGTTCCAGCAGCTCAGGTGTAGGCTATGGCTACACCTTC. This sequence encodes CSSSSGVGYGYTF. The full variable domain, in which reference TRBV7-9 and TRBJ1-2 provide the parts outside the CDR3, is DTGVSQNPRHKITKRGQNVTFRCDPISEHNRLYWYRQTLGQGPEFLTYFQNEAQLEKSRLLSDRFSAERPKGSFSTLEIQRTEQGDSAMYLCSSSSGVGYGYTFGSGTRLTVV.

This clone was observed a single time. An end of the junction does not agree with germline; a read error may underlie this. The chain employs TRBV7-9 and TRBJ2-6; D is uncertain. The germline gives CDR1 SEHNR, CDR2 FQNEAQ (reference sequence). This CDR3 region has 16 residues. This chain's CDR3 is CSSSMTLNSGANVLTF. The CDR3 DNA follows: TGTTCCAGCAGCATGACACTGAACTCTGGGGCCAACGTCCTGACTTTC.

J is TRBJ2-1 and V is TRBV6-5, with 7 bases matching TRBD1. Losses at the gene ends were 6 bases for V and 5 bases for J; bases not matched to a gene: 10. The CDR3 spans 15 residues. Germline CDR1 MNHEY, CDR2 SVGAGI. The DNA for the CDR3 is TGTGCCAGCAGGGTCCCGGGACAGCGAAACAATGAGCAGTTCTTC. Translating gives CASRVPGQRNNEQFF.

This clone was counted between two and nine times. The CDR3 loop reads CASSLTGTQPQHF. The DNA for the CDR3 is TGTGCCAGCAGCTTAACAGGGACTCAGCCCCAGCATTTT. The V and J genes are TRBV28 and TRBJ1-5; a weak D match, TRBD1 (6 bases). Germline CDR1 and CDR2: MDHEN and SYDVKM. The CDR3 totals 13 residues. V gave up 6 bases and J gave up 6 bases, with 12 bases separating them.

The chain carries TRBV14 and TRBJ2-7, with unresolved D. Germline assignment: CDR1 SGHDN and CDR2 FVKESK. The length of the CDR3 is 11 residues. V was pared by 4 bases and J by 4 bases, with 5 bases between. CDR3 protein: CASSLFYEQYF. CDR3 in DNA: TGTGCCAGCAGCCTCTTTTACGAGCAGTACTTC.

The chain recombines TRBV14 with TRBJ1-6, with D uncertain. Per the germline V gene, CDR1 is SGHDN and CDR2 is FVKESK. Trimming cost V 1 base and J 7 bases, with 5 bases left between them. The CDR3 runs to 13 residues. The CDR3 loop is CASSQGGNSPLHF. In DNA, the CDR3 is TGTGCCAGCAGCCAAGGTGGCAATTCACCCCTCCACTTT.

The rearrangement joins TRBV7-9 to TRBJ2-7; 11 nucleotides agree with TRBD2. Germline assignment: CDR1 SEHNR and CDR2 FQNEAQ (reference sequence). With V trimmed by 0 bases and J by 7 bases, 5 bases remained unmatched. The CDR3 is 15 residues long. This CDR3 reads CASSLATSGTGEQYF. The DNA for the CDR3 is TGTGCCAGCAGCTTAGCGACTAGCGGGACGGGGGAGCAGTACTTC.

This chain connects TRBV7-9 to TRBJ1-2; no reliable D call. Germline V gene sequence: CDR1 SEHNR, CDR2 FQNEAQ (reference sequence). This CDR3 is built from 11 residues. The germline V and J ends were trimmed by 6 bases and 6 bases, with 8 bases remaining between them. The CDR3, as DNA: TGTGCCAGCAGTTTCAGTGATGGCTACACCTTC. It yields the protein CASSFSDGYTF.

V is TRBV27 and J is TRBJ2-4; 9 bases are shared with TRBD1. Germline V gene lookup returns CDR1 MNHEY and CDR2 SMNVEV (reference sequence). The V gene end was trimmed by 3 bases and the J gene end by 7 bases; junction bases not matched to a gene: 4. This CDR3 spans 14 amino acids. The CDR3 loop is CASSFRDRVNIQYF. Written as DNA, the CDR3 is TGTGCCAGCAGTTTCCGGGACAGGGTCAACATTCAGTACTTC.